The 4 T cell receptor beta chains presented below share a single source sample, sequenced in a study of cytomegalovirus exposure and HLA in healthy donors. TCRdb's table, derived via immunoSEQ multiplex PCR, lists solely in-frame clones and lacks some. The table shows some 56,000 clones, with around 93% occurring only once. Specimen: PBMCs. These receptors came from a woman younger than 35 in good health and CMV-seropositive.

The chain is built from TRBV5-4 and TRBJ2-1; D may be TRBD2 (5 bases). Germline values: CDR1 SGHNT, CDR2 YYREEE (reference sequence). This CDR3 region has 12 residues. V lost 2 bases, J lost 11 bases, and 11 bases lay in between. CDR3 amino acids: CASSFLSGKQFF. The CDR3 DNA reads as TGTGCCAGCAGCTTTTTGTCGGGGAAGCAGTTCTTC.

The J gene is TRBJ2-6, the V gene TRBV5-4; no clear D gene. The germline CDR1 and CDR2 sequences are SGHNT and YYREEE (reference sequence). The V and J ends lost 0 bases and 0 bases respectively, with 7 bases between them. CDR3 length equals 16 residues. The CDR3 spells CASSLDLPSGANVLTF. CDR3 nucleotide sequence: TGTGCCAGCAGCTTGGATCTCCCCTCTGGGGCCAACGTCCTGACTTTC.

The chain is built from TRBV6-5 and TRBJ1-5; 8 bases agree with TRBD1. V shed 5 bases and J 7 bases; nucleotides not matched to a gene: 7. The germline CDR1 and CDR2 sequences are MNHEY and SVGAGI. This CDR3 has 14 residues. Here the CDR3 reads CASSLPGGGQPQHF. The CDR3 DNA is TGTGCCAGCAGTCTACCAGGGGGCGGGCAGCCCCAGCATTTT.

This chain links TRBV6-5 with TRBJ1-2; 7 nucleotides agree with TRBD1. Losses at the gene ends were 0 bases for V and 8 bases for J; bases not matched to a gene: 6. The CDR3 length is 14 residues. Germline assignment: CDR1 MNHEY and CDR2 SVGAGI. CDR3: CASSYSGRGQGYTF. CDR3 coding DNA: TGTGCCAGCAGTTACTCGGGTAGGGGGCAGGGCTACACCTTC.